This entry lists 8 T cell receptor beta chains sequenced from one sample in a study of CD8 T cells in Susac syndrome. An amount of RNA that ranged from roughly 0.5 to 1 ug was reverse transcribed with random hexamers. In TCRdb, the immunoSEQ multiplex PCR reads were re-called with MiXCR into one record per CDR3 protein. The sample gives about 180,000 distinct CDR3 sequences, over 90% of which show up once; around 0.094% is in the top ten. The specimen was CD4+ T cells from PBMCs. These receptors were obtained from a human donor with Susac syndrome.

The chain carries TRBV10-1 and TRBJ1-2; 9 nucleotides line up with TRBD1. Germline CDR1 WNHNN, CDR2 SYGVQD (reference sequence). With V trimmed by 4 bases and J by 5 bases, 5 bases remained unmatched. This CDR3 contains 14 residues. The CDR3 here is CASSVPGTGYGYTF. Written as DNA, the CDR3 is TGCGCCAGCAGTGTCCCCGGGACAGGGTATGGCTACACCTTC.

This chain connects TRBV29-1 to TRBJ2-3, with TRBD1 identical over 7 bases. Germline V CDR1 and CDR2: SQVTM, ANQGSEA. V shed 7 bases, J shed 0 bases, and the junction held 10 bases outside the gene matches. CDR3 length equals 15 residues. Written as DNA, the CDR3 is TGCAGCGCGCCCCGGGACAGAATTAGCACAGATACGCAGTATTTT. It translates to CSAPRDRISTDTQYF.

This chain joins TRBV12-3 or TRBV12-4 and TRBJ2-1; D may be TRBD1 (6 bases). With 6 bases removed from V and 2 bases from J, the gap between germline ends came to 14 bases. This CDR3 is 15 amino acids long. CDR3 nucleotide sequence: TGTGCCAGCAGGTGGGGGACACCCACCTACAATGAGCAGTTCTTC. Encoded protein: CASRWGTPTYNEQFF.

The CDR3 sequence: CASTTSPLYEQYF. CDR3 DNA: TGTGCCAGTACTACAAGTCCCCTCTACGAGCAGTACTTC. V is TRBV28 and J is TRBJ2-7; D remains unclear. The CDR3 consists of 13 residues. V dropped 9 bases and J dropped 3 bases, with 15 bases sitting between them. Germline V gene sequence: CDR1 MDHEN, CDR2 SYDVKM.

The gene calls are TRBV20-1 and TRBJ1-2; D is unclear. The CDR3 totals 15 residues. With 5 bases removed from V and 4 bases from J, the gap between germline ends came to 20 bases. Germline V gene lookup returns CDR1 DFQATT and CDR2 SNEGSKA (reference sequence). CDR3 residues: CSAFDPYPDPYGYTF. The CDR3 DNA sequence: TGCAGTGCTTTCGATCCCTACCCAGACCCCTATGGCTACACCTTC.

This rearrangement joins TRBV20-1 to TRBJ1-1, with 9 bases that match TRBD1. Germline V gene data show CDR1 as DFQATT and CDR2 as SNEGSKA (reference sequence). This CDR3 comprises 12 residues. Trimming cost V 5 bases and J 6 bases; bases outside gene matches: 4. CDR3 protein: CSAGQGKAEAFF. The CDR3, as DNA: TGCAGTGCTGGACAGGGGAAGGCTGAAGCTTTCTTT.

V usage is TRBV27 and J usage is TRBJ2-5; 10 bases align to TRBD2. The germline V gene has CDR1 MNHEY and CDR2 SMNVEV (reference sequence). This CDR3 has 17 amino acids. V gave up 6 bases and J gave up 6 bases; unmatched junction bases: 16. The CDR3 region is CASSQTASGSRGKTQYF. The DNA of the CDR3 is TGTGCCAGCAGCCAAACCGCTAGCGGGAGTAGGGGAAAGACCCAGTACTTC.

This chain connects TRBV28 to TRBJ2-7; 10 bases line up with TRBD1. The junction had 9 bases not matched to a gene; V was cut back by 4 bases and J by 6 bases. Germline-derived CDR1 and CDR2 are MDHEN and SYDVKM. CDR3 length: 15 residues. In nucleotides, the CDR3 is TGTGCCAGCAGTTCGACGCGGGACAGGGGAGGCGAGCAGTACTTC. Translation: CASSSTRDRGGEQYF. The full variable domain, rest sourced from reference TRBV28 and TRBJ2-7, is DVKVTQSSRYLVKRTGEKVFLECVQDMDHENMFWYRQDPGLGLRLIYFSYDVKMKEKGDIPEGYSVSREKKERFSLILESASTNQTSMYLCASSSTRDRGGEQYFGPGTRLTVT.